Listed below are T cell receptor beta chains from one sample, sequenced in a study of shared T cell receptors in the human thymus. Profiling relied on immunoSEQ multiplex PCR, and the TCRdb table lists in-frame clones only, not all of them. Of roughly 700,000 clones in the sample, roughly 88% were seen once. These data are also associated with another study on human thymus T cells.

Sequenced input: thymocytes. The receptors originated from a boy less than two years old with a congenital heart defect. The CDR3 runs from the conserved cysteine through the conserved F or W. The order of the fields is J gene, D gene, V gene, clone size, CDR3 DNA, CDR3 protein. D genes are given only for firm matches. Size tells how often a clone was seen (once, few, many) or the class of an expanded clone, and some rows leave it out.

j_call: TRBJ2-7; d_call: -; v_call: TRBV28; clone_size: -; cdr3_nt: TGTGCCAGCAGCCACTTACTAGGAATCCACGAGCAGTACTTC; cdr3_aa: CASSHLLGIHEQYF
j_call: TRBJ1-1; d_call: -; v_call: TRBV30; clone_size: -; cdr3_nt: TGTGCGGCGGTTGGGAGGCCCGGCAGCACTGAAGCTTTCTTT; cdr3_aa: CAAVGRPGSTEAFF
j_call: TRBJ2-7; d_call: -; v_call: TRBV4-3; clone_size: -; cdr3_nt: TGCGCCAGCAGCCAAGATTCTTTCCAGGGTGCTTCTCCTTGGGAGCAGTACTTC; cdr3_aa: CASSQDSFQGASPWEQYF
j_call: TRBJ2-3; d_call: TRBD2; v_call: TRBV7-2; clone_size: -; cdr3_nt: TGTGCCAGCAGCCCTATAGCGGGGGCTAGCACAGATACGCAGTATTTT; cdr3_aa: CASSPIAGASTDTQYF
j_call: TRBJ2-1; d_call: -; v_call: TRBV4-2; clone_size: -; cdr3_nt: TGTGCCAGCAGCCATGCCCGGGACGTCACCGCCCCCCTCGGGGGGCAGTTCTTC; cdr3_aa: CASSHARDVTAPLGGQFF
j_call: TRBJ2-7; d_call: TRBD2; v_call: TRBV14; clone_size: -; cdr3_nt: TGTGCCAGCAGCCCCGAACCAGCCGGGACTACCCACCCCGACGAGCAGTACTTC; cdr3_aa: CASSPEPAGTTHPDEQYF
j_call: TRBJ2-5; d_call: -; v_call: TRBV19; clone_size: -; cdr3_nt: TGTGCCACTGGAGGCGGAGAGACCCAGTACTTC; cdr3_aa: CATGGGETQYF
j_call: TRBJ2-3; d_call: TRBD2; v_call: TRBV6-1; clone_size: -; cdr3_nt: TGTGCCAGCCTCATCCCTAGCGGGAGCTCAGATACGCAGTATTTT; cdr3_aa: CASLIPSGSSDTQYF
j_call: TRBJ2-1; d_call: TRBD1; v_call: TRBV19; clone_size: -; cdr3_nt: TGTGCCAGTAGTAGAGGGGGCCACAATGAGCAGTTCTTC; cdr3_aa: CASSRGGHNEQFF
j_call: TRBJ1-1; d_call: TRBD1; v_call: TRBV4-3; clone_size: -; cdr3_nt: TGCGCCAGCAGCCTATCAGGGGGCAGGTGGACTGAAGCTTTCTTT; cdr3_aa: CASSLSGGRWTEAFF
j_call: TRBJ2-5; d_call: -; v_call: TRBV11-2; clone_size: -; cdr3_nt: TGTGCCAGCAGAACACAGGAGCAAGAGACCCAGTACTTC; cdr3_aa: CASRTQEQETQYF
j_call: TRBJ2-2; d_call: TRBD2; v_call: TRBV30; clone_size: -; cdr3_nt: TGTGCCTGGAGTGTAACGTGGGAGGGACACACCGGGGAGCTGTTTTTT; cdr3_aa: CAWSVTWEGHTGELFF
j_call: TRBJ1-4; d_call: TRBD1; v_call: TRBV7-6; clone_size: -; cdr3_nt: TGTGCCAGCAGCATACAGGGGGCGGCGGAAAAACTGTTTTTT; cdr3_aa: CASSIQGAAEKLFF
j_call: TRBJ1-2; d_call: TRBD1; v_call: TRBV6-6; clone_size: once; cdr3_nt: TGTGCCAGCAACACGGACAGGTCCGATGGCTACACCTTC; cdr3_aa: CASNTDRSDGYTF
j_call: TRBJ2-5; d_call: -; v_call: TRBV11-2; clone_size: -; cdr3_nt: TGTGCCAGCAGCCCAGGGAAAGCGGGCCAAGGAGAGACCCAGTACTTC; cdr3_aa: CASSPGKAGQGETQYF
j_call: TRBJ2-1; d_call: TRBD2; v_call: TRBV4-1; clone_size: -; cdr3_nt: TGCGCCAGCAGCCCACCCCTAGCGGGACGTGTCAACTACAATGAGCAGTTCTTC; cdr3_aa: CASSPPLAGRVNYNEQFF